The clone carrying this T cell receptor beta chain was seen only once. Its target is not known. Patients included in sequencing had previously demonstrated CD8+CD57+ cell expansion by flow cytometry. J lost 3 bases, V lost 6 bases, and 4 bases had no gene match. CDR1 and CDR2 (germline): SEHNR, FQNEAQ (reference sequence). The CDR3 totals 14 residues. This sample stems from a study of CD8+CD57+ T cells in acquired aplastic anemia. Study-wide results and limits: No significant difference in CD8+ Simpson's diversity was found between patients and controls. The number of CD8+ CDR3 sequences shared by patients and controls was approximately 30.

CDR3 and TCR beta VDJ profiling relied on genomic DNA as the template. TCRdb passed the reads through MiXCR, listing each CDR3 protein once. The table has roughly 290,000 distinct CDR3 sequences, about 50% seen once. Input material: sorted CD4+, CD8+, or CD8+CD57+ T cells (not recorded which) from PBMCs. The rearrangement links TRBV7-9 to TRBJ2-7, with TRBD2 matching 11 bases. This TCR derives from a human donor with aplastic anemia. In DNA, the CDR3 is TGTGCCAGCAGGGGGACTAGCGGATACTACGAGCAGTACTTC. Translating it yields CASRGTSGYYEQYF. Filled out from reference TRBV7-9 and TRBJ2-7, the complete variable domain reads DTGVSQNPRHKITKRGQNVTFRCDPISEHNRLYWYRQTLGQGPEFLTYFQNEAQLEKSRLLSDRFSAERPKGSFSTLEIQRTEQGDSAMYLCASRGTSGYYEQYFGPGTRLTVT.